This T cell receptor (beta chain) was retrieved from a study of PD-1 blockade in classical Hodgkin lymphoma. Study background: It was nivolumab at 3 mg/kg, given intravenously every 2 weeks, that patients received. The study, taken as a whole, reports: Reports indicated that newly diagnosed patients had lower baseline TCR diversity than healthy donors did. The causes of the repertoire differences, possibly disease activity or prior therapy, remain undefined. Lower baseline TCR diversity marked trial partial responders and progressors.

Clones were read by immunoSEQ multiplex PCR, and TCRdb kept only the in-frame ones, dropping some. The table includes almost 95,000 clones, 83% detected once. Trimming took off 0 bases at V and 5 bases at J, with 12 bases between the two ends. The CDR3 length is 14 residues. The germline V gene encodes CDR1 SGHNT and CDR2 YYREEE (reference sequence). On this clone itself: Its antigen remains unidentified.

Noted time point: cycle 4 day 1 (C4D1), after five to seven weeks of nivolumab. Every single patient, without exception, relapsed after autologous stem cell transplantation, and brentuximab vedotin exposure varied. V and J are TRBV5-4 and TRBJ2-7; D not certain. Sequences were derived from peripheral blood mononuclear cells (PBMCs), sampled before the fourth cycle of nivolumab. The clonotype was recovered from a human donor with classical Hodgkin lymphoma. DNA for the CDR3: TGTGCCAGCAGCTTGGCCGGGTCCGGCGACGAGCAGTACTTC. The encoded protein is CASSLAGSGDEQYF.